One sample yielded the 31 T cell receptor beta chains listed below, sequenced in a study of T cells in Graves' hyperthyroidism and ophthalmopathy. The investigators amplified TCR beta CDR3 regions from RNA transcripts. HTBI primers drove first-round RT-PCR of the TCR CDR3. TCRdb ran MiXCR on the multiplex PCR reads and lists one entry per CDR3 protein. The sample lists 300,000 to 350,000 distinct CDR3 sequences, 18% occurring once. Specimen: blood. These TCRs come from a woman aged 40 to 55 with Graves' ophthalmopathy.

This clonotype came up many times. This chain connects TRBV12-3 or TRBV12-4 to TRBJ2-7; D possibly corresponds to TRBD2 (5 bases). The V gene lost 5 bases and the J gene lost 7 bases, with 9 bases spanning the gap. The CDR3 spans 11 residues. The CDR3 spells CASSPPGEQYF. The CDR3 nucleotides read TGTGCCAGCAGTCCTCCGGGGGAGCAGTACTTC.

This clonotype was seen more than once but under ten times. J is TRBJ1-1 and V is TRBV28, with D possibly TRBD1 on 5 matching bases. The CDR3 totals 11 residues. The germline V and J ends were trimmed by 10 bases and 7 bases, with 13 bases remaining between them. Germline values: CDR1 MDHEN, CDR2 SYDVKM. CDR3 in amino acids: CATHAGGEAFF. The CDR3 DNA follows: TGTGCCACTCACGCGGGGGGTGAAGCTTTCTTT. Full variable domain (remainder filled in from reference TRBV28 and TRBJ1-1): DVKVTQSSRYLVKRTGEKVFLECVQDMDHENMFWYRQDPGLGLRLIYFSYDVKMKEKGDIPEGYSVSREKKERFSLILESASTNQTSMYLCATHAGGEAFFGQGTRLTVV.

This clonotype was seen many times. The chain is built from TRBV28 and TRBJ1-2; TRBD1 agrees at 7 bases. The CDR3 is 13 residues long. V gave up 3 bases and J gave up 4 bases; unmatched junction bases: 2. Germline V gene data show CDR1 as MDHEN and CDR2 as SYDVKM. The CDR3 DNA reads TGTGCCAGCAGTTTGGACAGGACCTATGGCTACACCTTC. This gives the protein CASSLDRTYGYTF.

Many counts were recorded for this clonotype. The chain recombines TRBV7-9 with TRBJ2-1; D uncertain. The V end lost 4 bases, the J end lost 7 bases, and 14 bases lay between the germline ends. This CDR3 spans 14 amino acids. The germline gives CDR1 SEHNR, CDR2 FQNEAQ (reference sequence). The DNA for the CDR3 is TGTGCCAGCAGCTCCCAAATCCGAACGAATGAGCAGTTCTTC. This sequence encodes CASSSQIRTNEQFF.

There are a few counts of this clonotype. This chain joins TRBV18 and TRBJ2-2; 7 nucleotides align to TRBD1. This CDR3 has 15 residues. CDR1 and CDR2 (germline): KGHSH, LQKENI. V lost 3 bases to trimming and J lost 4 bases; unmatched junction nucleotides: 5. This CDR3 reads CASSPPDRATGELFF. The DNA for the CDR3 is TGTGCCAGCTCACCGCCCGACAGGGCCACCGGGGAGCTGTTTTTT.

There are many counts of this clonotype. This CDR3 is CSVASGTRGGTQYF. The CDR3 DNA follows: TGCAGCGTAGCCTCCGGCACGCGGGGAGGGACCCAGTACTTC. The chain couples TRBV29-1 to TRBJ2-5; a possible D gene is TRBD2 (6 bases). The germline gives CDR1 SQVTM, CDR2 ANQGSEA. The ends were cut back, 6 bases at V and 7 bases at J, with 21 bases in the middle. This CDR3 region has 14 residues.

This clonotype was observed at least ten times. The V and J genes are TRBV6-2 or TRBV6-3 and TRBJ2-7, with TRBD2 matching over 9 bases. The CDR3 sequence is 14 residues long. CDR1 is MNHEY, CDR2 SVGEGT, per germline. V trimming: 6 bases; J trimming: 6 bases; junction bases outside the gene matches: 9. DNA of the CDR3: TGTGCCAGCAGGACCGGGACTAGCTTTAGCGAGCAGTACTTC. Amino acid sequence: CASRTGTSFSEQYF.

This clonotype has at least ten counts. V is TRBV7-2 and J is TRBJ2-4; maybe TRBD1 (6 bases). Trimming pared 5 bases from V and 1 base from J, leaving 18 bases between. Per the germline V gene, CDR1 is SGHTA and CDR2 is FQGNSA. The CDR3 sequence is 17 residues long. CDR3 nucleotide sequence: TGTGCCAGCAGCCGACGATGGCAGGGGTCGGCCAAAAACATTCAGTACTTC. Amino acids: CASSRRWQGSAKNIQYF.

This clonotype has at least ten counts. The chain has TRBV20-1 and TRBJ2-7, with D perhaps matching TRBD1 (6 bases). This CDR3 region has 14 residues. V shed 0 bases and J shed 3 bases, with 12 bases lying between them. Germline-derived CDR1 and CDR2 are DFQATT and SNEGSKA (reference sequence). This chain's CDR3 is CSARDVDSDYEQYF. The CDR3 nucleotides read TGCAGTGCTAGAGATGTGGACAGCGACTACGAGCAGTACTTC.

This clonotype was found many times. V usage is TRBV5-1 and J usage is TRBJ1-1, with TRBD1 matching over 7 bases. The CDR3 spans 16 residues. Unmatched junction bases numbered 11, after V lost 6 bases and J lost 0 bases. Germline CDR1 is SGHRS and CDR2 is YFSETQ. The CDR3 DNA is TGCGCCAGCAAAATGACCACAGGGGTTTTGAACACTGAAGCTTTCTTT. Amino acids: CASKMTTGVLNTEAFF.

The chain has TRBV27 and TRBJ2-5, with a weak D call TRBD2 (5 bases). The germline V and J ends were trimmed by 2 bases and 7 bases, with 8 bases remaining between them. Germline lookup yields CDR1 MNHEY and CDR2 SMNVEV (reference sequence). The CDR3 runs 12 residues. The CDR3 is CASSLPEGTQYF. The DNA of the CDR3 is TGTGCCAGCAGTTTACCCGAGGGGACCCAGTACTTC.

The sample holds many counts of this clonotype. The chain links TRBV28 to TRBJ1-1; D gene uncertain. The V and J ends lost 5 bases and 0 bases respectively, with 10 bases between them. The CDR3 length is 14 residues. Germline values: CDR1 MDHEN, CDR2 SYDVKM. The DNA for the CDR3 is TGTGCCAGCAGTCCGATCCCCGTGAACACTGAAGCTTTCTTT. Translating gives CASSPIPVNTEAFF.

This clonotype turned up a few times. CDR3 in amino acids: CASSFPGNSYEQYF. The CDR3 DNA sequence: TGTGCCAGCAGTTTTCCCGGGAACTCCTACGAGCAGTACTTC. The chain joins TRBV6-2 or TRBV6-3 to TRBJ2-7, with D possibly TRBD2 on 5 matching bases. This CDR3 is 14 amino acids long. V was cut by 4 bases and J by 0 bases, with 10 bases left in between. Germline V gene lookup returns CDR1 MNHEY and CDR2 SVGEGT.

In its sample, this clonotype was seen many times. The V and J genes are TRBV5-1 and TRBJ2-2, with TRBD2 identical over 8 bases. In germline, CDR1 is SGHRS, CDR2 YFSETQ. The CDR3 runs 15 residues. Losses at the gene ends were 1 base for V and 6 bases for J; bases not matched to a gene: 5. The CDR3 loop reads CASSLIAGGPGELFF. The CDR3 DNA reads as TGCGCCAGCAGCTTGATCGCGGGAGGCCCCGGGGAGCTGTTTTTT.

Ten or more counts support this clonotype. V and J are TRBV25-1 and TRBJ1-2, with TRBD1 as a possible D gene (5 bases). From germline, CDR1 is MGHDK and CDR2 SYGVNS. This CDR3 contains 13 residues. Trimming pared 3 bases from V and 0 bases from J, leaving 5 bases between. CDR3 bases: TGTGCCAGCAGTGACAGGGCTAACTATGGCTACACCTTC. Translating it yields CASSDRANYGYTF.

This clonotype came up many times. V usage is TRBV6-1 and J usage is TRBJ2-3; a possible D gene is TRBD1 (6 bases). The V gene's germline CDR1 is MNHNS and CDR2 SASEGT. The ends were cut back, 10 bases at V and 7 bases at J, with 18 bases in the middle. CDR3 length: 13 residues. CDR3 sequence reads: CATRQADRYTQYF. DNA for the CDR3: TGTGCCACCCGACAGGCAGATCGGTATACGCAGTATTTT.

This clonotype was observed many times. The V gene is TRBV7-3, the J gene TRBJ2-2, with D uncertain. The CDR3 is 15 residues long. Germline V gene data show CDR1 as SGHTA and CDR2 as FQGTGA. V was pared by 5 bases and J by 4 bases, with 14 bases between. As DNA, the CDR3 is TGTGCCAGCAGCCAGCTAGGTGCTGTCACCGGGGAGCTGTTTTTT. This translates into CASSQLGAVTGELFF.

Regarding this clonotype: Possible read error: a much larger clone is one base away. The rearrangement uses TRBV10-3 and TRBJ1-2, with D uncertain. Germline V gives CDR1 ENHRY, CDR2 SYGVKD. This CDR3 region has 11 residues. In DNA form, the CDR3 reads TGTTCCATCAGCCAGACCTATGGCTACACCTTC. It encodes CSISQTYGYTF.

This clonotype was counted many times. The rearrangement uses TRBV28 and TRBJ2-7; D gene uncertain. In germline, CDR1 is MDHEN, CDR2 SYDVKM. This CDR3 has 14 amino acids. The V and J ends lost 2 bases and 5 bases respectively, with 13 bases between them. Written as DNA, the CDR3 is TGTGCCAGCAGTTTAGAAACCCGCCCGGACGAGCAGTACTTC. Its protein product is CASSLETRPDEQYF.

This clonotype was seen many times. The chain carries TRBV6-5 and TRBJ2-7; possible D gene TRBD2, 7 bases. Germline lookup yields CDR1 MNHEY and CDR2 SVGAGI. Between the trimmed V and J ends, which lost 2 bases and 0 bases, there was a span of 11 bases. This CDR3 has 15 residues. As DNA, the CDR3 is TGTGCCAGCAGTTACGTAGGGGGGGACTCCTACGAGCAGTACTTC. As protein: CASSYVGGDSYEQYF.

The genes are TRBV10-3 and TRBJ2-2; the D is unclear. CDR1 ENHRY and CDR2 SYGVKD come from the germline V gene. V was cut by 0 bases and J by 2 bases, with 7 bases left in between. The CDR3 contains 15 residues. The CDR3 DNA reads TGTGCCATCAGTGAGTCGTTGGGTAACACCGGGGAGCTGTTTTTT. It codes for CAISESLGNTGELFF.

This clonotype has a count of ten or more. The chain recombines TRBV11-1 with TRBJ2-3; 9 bases match TRBD2. Losses at the gene ends were 4 bases for V and 2 bases for J; bases not matched to a gene: 4. The CDR3 consists of 15 residues. Germline V gene data show CDR1 as SGHAT and CDR2 as FQDESV (reference sequence). The CDR3 DNA reads TGTGCCAGCAGCTCTAGCGGGGTGTCCACAGATACGCAGTATTTT. Encoded protein: CASSSSGVSTDTQYF.

There are many counts of this clonotype. The chain is built from TRBV7-2 and TRBJ1-2; D ambiguous. This CDR3 has 16 residues. V was clipped by 0 bases and J by 1 base, with 12 bases between them. Germline V gene lookup returns CDR1 SGHTA and CDR2 FQGNSA. The CDR3 loop is CASSLASANLNYGYTF. The CDR3 DNA reads as TGTGCCAGCAGCTTAGCTTCGGCCAACCTTAACTATGGCTACACCTTC.

The CDR3 DNA reads TGTGCCAGCACCATAGGGGACAGTTTCGGCTACACCTTC. Amino acid sequence: CASTIGDSFGYTF. The chain uses TRBV12-3 or TRBV12-4 and TRBJ1-2, with TRBD1 identical over 7 bases. This CDR3 has 13 amino acids. The ends lost 7 bases at V and 8 bases at J; junction bases unmatched: 10.

This clonotype was recorded many times. The V call is TRBV30, the J call TRBJ2-5; 11 bases align to TRBD1. Germline CDR1 is GTSNPN and CDR2 is SVGIG (reference sequence). The CDR3 consists of 15 residues. Trimming removed 0 bases from V and 5 bases from J; junction bases left unmatched: 5. CDR3 sequence (DNA): TGTGCCTGGAGTGTAGGGACAGGGGGTCCGGAGACCCAGTACTTC. It translates to CAWSVGTGGPETQYF.

This clonotype was observed at least ten times. A read error is possible here, since a much larger clone lies one base away. The V call is TRBV6-1, the J call TRBJ1-1, with a tentative D call TRBD1 (6 bases). This CDR3 has 14 amino acids. Germline CDR1 MNHNS, CDR2 SASEGT. CDR3 coding DNA: TGTGCCAGCACCACAGGGCACCCGAACACTGAAGCTCTCTTT. Protein sequence: CASTTGHPNTEALF.

This clonotype was recorded at least ten times. The gene calls are TRBV20-1 and TRBJ2-5, with TRBD2 matching 8 bases. CDR3 size: 13 residues. CDR1 DFQATT and CDR2 SNEGSKA come from the germline V gene (reference sequence). Trimming cost V 1 base and J 5 bases; bases outside gene matches: 3. As DNA, the CDR3 is TGCAGTGCTAGAGGCGCTAGCGGGGAGACCCAGTACTTC. Translation gives CSARGASGETQYF.

This clonotype was seen once. The chain combines TRBV12-3 or TRBV12-4 with TRBJ2-7; 7 bases are a match to TRBD2. This CDR3 contains 15 residues. The trim removed 0 bases at V and 5 bases at J, leaving 7 bases unmatched. Written as DNA, the CDR3 is TGTGCCAGCAGTTTAGCGGGAGGGCCAGTGGACGAGCAGTACTTC. It translates to CASSLAGGPVDEQYF.

This clonotype has a count of ten or more. This chain uses TRBV27 with TRBJ1-4, with D perhaps matching TRBD1 (5 bases). CDR3 length equals 15 residues. The germline V and J ends were trimmed by 6 bases and 2 bases, with 13 bases remaining between them. Germline V lookup: CDR1 MNHEY, CDR2 SMNVEV (reference sequence). CDR3 DNA sequence: TGTGCCAGCAGCCCTTCCAGGGTCACTAATGAAAAACTGTTTTTT. Translated, it gives CASSPSRVTNEKLFF.

This clonotype was found many times. This chain joins TRBV19 and TRBJ1-1; 9 bases are shared with TRBD1. CDR1 is LNHDA, CDR2 SQIVND, per germline (reference sequence). V dropped 5 bases and J dropped 2; count of bases not matched to a gene: 18. The CDR3 spans 19 residues. The DNA of the CDR3 is TGTGCCAGTAGTCCCCCCCCCACGACAGGGGGATCAAGAAACACTGAAGCTTTCTTT. As protein: CASSPPPTTGGSRNTEAFF.

This clonotype was found many times. The rearrangement links TRBV19 to TRBJ2-7; 7 positions match TRBD2. The CDR3 covers 14 residues. Germline CDR1 and CDR2: LNHDA and SQIVND (reference sequence). Trimming took 5 bases from V and 5 from J; bases not matched to a gene: 9. The CDR3 loop reads CASSPQRDRHEQYF. CDR3 sequence (DNA): TGTGCCAGTAGTCCCCAGCGGGATCGGCACGAGCAGTACTTC.